Each of the 20 T cell receptor beta chains below was sequenced from the same sample in a study of Japanese encephalitis immunity and Zika vaccine responses. For about six days, PBMCs labeled with CFSE were cultured with peptide pools at roughly 0.94 ug/mL each. TCRdb fed the 5' RACE reads into MiXCR, producing one record per CDR3 protein. This table holds some 190 distinct CDR3 sequences, approximately 8.8% found once. Sequencing was performed on antigen-activated CD8+ T cells from blood, cultured, taken during a Zika inactivated vaccine study. The receptors derive from an adult man who received an inactivated Zika virus vaccine.

This clonotype is large in the sample. The chain has TRBV4-3 and TRBJ1-1; no clear D. In germline, CDR1 is LGHNA, CDR2 YSLEER. V was cut by 1 base and J by 3 bases, with 9 bases left in between. The CDR3 loop spans 14 amino acids. This chain's CDR3 is CASSQAAGDTEAFF. In DNA, the CDR3 is TGCGCCAGCAGCCAAGCGGCAGGAGACACTGAAGCTTTCTTT.

The chain uses TRBV7-8 and TRBJ1-5; a weak D match, TRBD1 (5 bases). V lost 2 bases to trimming and J lost 1 base, with 12 bases between them. Germline loops: CDR1 SGHVS, CDR2 FQNEAQ. This CDR3 has 16 residues. The CDR3, as DNA: TGTGCCAGCAGCTTATACCCGGGGGGAAGCAATCAGCCCCAGCATTTT. Its translation: CASSLYPGGSNQPQHF.

This clonotype is classed as hyperexpanded. This chain connects TRBV6-2 or TRBV6-3 to TRBJ2-5; no clear D gene. Trimming pared 6 bases from V and 4 bases from J, leaving 9 bases between. CDR1 MNHEY and CDR2 SVGEGT come from the germline V gene. This CDR3 has 12 amino acids. CDR3: CASRAPSETQYF. CDR3 coding DNA: TGTGCCAGCAGGGCCCCGTCAGAGACCCAGTACTTC.

This clonotype is deemed large. The chain links TRBV4-3 to TRBJ1-2, with D perhaps matching TRBD1 (5 bases). The CDR3 is 16 amino acids. CDR1 is LGHNA and CDR2 is YSLEER in the germline V gene. V lost 1 base, J lost 0 bases, and 12 bases lay in between. As DNA, the CDR3 is TGCGCCAGCAGCCAAGGGGGCACGGTAGCTAACTATGGCTACACCTTC. It is translated as CASSQGGTVANYGYTF.

This clonotype was detected a few times. The chain joins TRBV7-9 to TRBJ2-1, with D perhaps matching TRBD1 (5 bases). V lost 5 bases to trimming and J lost 7 bases, with 9 bases between them. CDR1 SEHNR and CDR2 FQNEAQ come from the germline V gene (reference sequence). CDR3 length: 12 amino acids. The chain's CDR3 is CASSTTGNEQFF. CDR3 bases: TGTGCCAGCAGCACCACAGGAAATGAGCAGTTCTTC.

This clonotype is large in the sample. This chain connects TRBV24-1 to TRBJ2-5; D gene ambiguous. The CDR3 has 13 amino acids. CDR1 and CDR2 (germline): KGHDR, SFDVKD. Trimming took 0 bases from V and 5 from J, leaving 6 bases between them. In DNA, the CDR3 is TGTGCCACCAGTGATTTGAACGGGGAGACCCAGTACTTC. This translates into CATSDLNGETQYF.

This sequence joins TRBV27 and TRBJ2-3, with TRBD2 matching over 13 bases. J was trimmed by 5 bases and V by 6 bases; bases with no gene match: 5. Germline CDR1 MNHEY, CDR2 SMNVEV (reference sequence). There are 15 residues in the CDR3. CDR3 coding DNA: TGTGCCAGCAGGAAGACTAGCGGGGGGATAGATACGCAGTATTTT. It codes for CASRKTSGGIDTQYF.

The chain recombines TRBV20-1 with TRBJ2-7, with D hard to call. Trimming removed 0 bases from V and 2 bases from J, with 11 bases in between. The CDR3 has 14 amino acids. Per the germline V gene, CDR1 is DFQATT and CDR2 is SNEGSKA (reference sequence). The CDR3 reads CSARDRFSPYEQYF. CDR3 sequence (DNA): TGCAGTGCTAGAGACAGGTTCAGTCCCTACGAGCAGTACTTC.

This clonotype is judged medium-sized (0.01 to 0.1%). This chain connects TRBV9 to TRBJ2-5, with D tentatively TRBD1 (5 bases). Germline CDR1 is SGDLS and CDR2 is YYNGEE. Trimming pared 0 bases from V and 7 bases from J, leaving 22 bases between. The CDR3 sequence is 17 residues long. The DNA of the CDR3 is TGTGCCAGCAGCGTAGCGGGCGCAGGGTCCAAGTTGGGGACCCAGTACTTC. Translating gives CASSVAGAGSKLGTQYF.

The chain uses TRBV5-1 and TRBJ1-5; D unclear. The CDR3 sequence is 14 residues long. Trimming took off 3 bases at V and 4 bases at J, with 11 bases between the two ends. Looked up from germline, CDR1 is SGHRS and CDR2 is YFSETQ. This CDR3 is CASSSDGSNQPQHF. Here the CDR3 DNA reads TGCGCCAGCAGCTCGGACGGCTCAAATCAGCCCCAGCATTTT.

By share, this clonotype ranks as large. The chain employs TRBV4-3 and TRBJ1-2; D perhaps matches TRBD1 (6 bases). Trimming left V 1 base short and J 2 bases short, with 8 bases between. The CDR3 is 14 amino acids. Per germline, CDR1 LGHNA and CDR2 YSLEER. CDR3 loop: CASSQVQGNYGYTF. CDR3 DNA: TGCGCCAGCAGCCAAGTACAGGGAAACTATGGCTACACCTTC.

The chain joins TRBV28 to TRBJ1-1; D possibly corresponds to TRBD1 (6 bases). The V end lost 5 bases, the J end lost 1 base, and 11 bases lay between the germline ends. Germline V gene lookup returns CDR1 MDHEN and CDR2 SYDVKM. The CDR3 length is 14 residues. The CDR3 reads CASSLRGWNTEAFF. DNA of the CDR3: TGTGCCAGCAGTCTCAGGGGATGGAACACTGAAGCTTTCTTT.

The chain recombines TRBV2 with TRBJ2-2; 13 nucleotides align to TRBD2. The CDR3 length is 16 residues. Per the germline V gene, CDR1 is SNHLY and CDR2 is FYNNEI. Germline trimming cut 6 bases from V and 6 bases from J; bases unmatched to any gene: 7. The CDR3: CASRGTSGGASGELFF. CDR3 bases: TGTGCCAGCAGGGGAACTAGCGGGGGGGCTTCCGGGGAGCTGTTTTTT.

In its sample, this clonotype is hyperexpanded (1% or more). The chain joins TRBV28 to TRBJ2-1, with D uncertain. CDR1 is MDHEN and CDR2 is SYDVKM in the germline V gene. CDR3 length: 13 residues. Trimming pared 6 bases from V and 3 bases from J, leaving 9 bases between. The CDR3 loop reads CASRGLNYNEQFF. The DNA of the CDR3 is TGTGCCAGCAGGGGTTTGAACTACAATGAGCAGTTCTTC.

By share of the sample, this clonotype is medium-sized. V and J are TRBV4-3 and TRBJ1-2; D is unresolved. The CDR3 is 12 amino acids. Germline values: CDR1 LGHNA, CDR2 YSLEER. Trimming pared 6 bases from V and 8 bases from J, leaving 13 bases between. CDR3 sequence reads: CASRSGMGGYTF. The CDR3 coding sequence is TGCGCCAGCAGATCTGGGATGGGGGGCTACACCTTC.

In its sample, this clonotype is medium-sized. The chain couples TRBV5-6 to TRBJ2-1, with D maybe TRBD1 (5 bases). V was pared by 0 bases and J by 6 bases, with 10 bases between. Germline values: CDR1 SGHDT, CDR2 YYEEEE. This CDR3 spans 14 amino acids. The CDR3 loop is CASSLGQSVNEQFF. The DNA of the CDR3 is TGTGCCAGCAGCTTGGGACAGTCAGTCAATGAGCAGTTCTTC.

The chain recombines TRBV6-6 with TRBJ1-2; D possibly corresponds to TRBD1 (5 bases). V lost 7 bases and J 4 bases, leaving 25 bases between the germline ends. Germline V gene lookup returns CDR1 MNHNY and CDR2 SVGAGI (reference sequence). The CDR3 covers 17 residues. The CDR3 nucleotides are TGTGCCAGCACCGACGACAGTCCTCTAACCCAAATCTATGGCTACACCTTC. Translation gives CASTDDSPLTQIYGYTF.

This clonotype is large in the sample. In DNA, the CDR3 is TGCGCCAGCAGCCAAGCAGGTGAAGCTTTCTTT. Translated, it gives CASSQAGEAFF. The chain employs TRBV4-3 and TRBJ1-1; D gene unclear. Per germline, CDR1 LGHNA and CDR2 YSLEER. The CDR3 has 11 amino acids. V gave up 1 base and J gave up 7 bases, with 4 bases separating them.

In its sample, this clonotype is large (0.1 to 1%). This chain joins TRBV4-3 and TRBJ1-1; D may be TRBD1 (5 bases). Germline loops: CDR1 LGHNA, CDR2 YSLEER. V was cut by 8 bases and J by 1 base, with 8 bases left in between. The CDR3 length is 12 residues. CDR3 loop: CASGGTNTEAFF. CDR3 bases: TGCGCCAGCGGGGGGACGAACACTGAAGCTTTCTTT.

By share, this clonotype counts as large. This chain links TRBV4-3 with TRBJ1-1; TRBD1 matches 9 bases. CDR1 and CDR2 (germline): LGHNA, YSLEER. Trimming removed 5 bases from V and 4 bases from J; junction bases left unmatched: 8. This CDR3 is built from 15 residues. CDR3 nucleotide sequence: TGCGCCAGCAGCACCGGGACAGGGATTTTCACTGAAGCTTTCTTT. It specifies CASSTGTGIFTEAFF.